These T cell receptor beta chains were read from a single sample in a study of shared clonotypes between healthy human individuals. Sequencing used immunoSEQ multiplex PCR; TCRdb keeps in-frame clones, though not all of them. The sample shows some 500,000 clones, 90% to 96% of them seen only once. Sequencing was performed on naive CD4+ T cells sorted from blood. Source of these receptors: a young woman in good health. CDR3s include the opening cysteine and the closing phenylalanine or tryptophan. The D gene is left open where the match is weak. Rows give clone size only sometimes, using once, few, many, or a class for an expanded clone.

abundance	j_gene	v_gene	d_gene	CDR3aa
few	TRBJ1-1	TRBV4-1	-	CASSQDRADGAFF
-	TRBJ2-3	TRBV11-3	-	CASSKGTDTQYF
-	TRBJ2-7	TRBV5-4	TRBD1	CASSGTGTYEQYF
once	TRBJ2-1	TRBV14	TRBD1	CASSQLGQAYNEQFF
-	TRBJ1-2	TRBV6-1	-	CASTPTGNYGYTF
once	TRBJ1-2	TRBV28	-	CASSLSGRGPDLYGYTF
-	TRBJ2-1	TRBV27	TRBD1	CASSRTGARSYNEQFF
-	-	TRBV6-6	TRBD2	CASSYSERTSEQYF
-	TRBJ2-5	TRBV6-1	-	CASNPGQPQETQYF
-	TRBJ2-1	TRBV27	-	CASRDSGYNEQFF
-	TRBJ2-7	TRBV5-1	-	CASSLNKEGYEQYF
-	TRBJ2-5	TRBV5-1	-	CASSLGFQETQYF
-	TRBJ1-1	TRBV14	-	CASSQTANTEAFF
-	TRBJ1-1	TRBV19	-	CASSRDRASEAFF
-	TRBJ2-1	TRBV5-6	-	CASSPTSFSYNEQFF
-	TRBJ2-3	TRBV11-2	-	CASSPGEYTDTQYF
-	TRBJ1-5	TRBV27	TRBD1	CASSPSTGSPLAQHF
-	TRBJ2-2	TRBV11-2	-	CASSPRARGPSTGELFF
-	TRBJ1-5	TRBV28	-	CASSSSKGVGNQPQHF
-	TRBJ2-2	TRBV2	-	CASLGRVNTGELFF
-	-	TRBV6-1	TRBD1	CASSEPGQGTHEQYF
-	-	TRBV21-1	-	CASSKVTTYEQYF
-	TRBJ1-4	TRBV6-6	-	CASSYSTLPEKLFF
-	TRBJ2-7	TRBV11-2	-	CASSLGRGGLEQYF
once	TRBJ1-6	TRBV28	-	CASSLSGASSYNSPLHF
-	TRBJ2-1	TRBV19	-	CASSIIRYNNEQFF
-	TRBJ2-3	TRBV28	TRBD2	CASSRRMGLAGGEGTDTQYF
-	-	TRBV7-9	TRBD2	CASSLRLADEQYF
-	TRBJ1-5	TRBV28	-	CASSFEVNQPQHF